This T cell receptor beta chain is drawn from a study of post-analysis software for immune sequencing data (dated by TCRdb to about 2015). The study in broad terms: The recorded disease courses included relapsing-remitting, secondary progressive and progressive-relapsing multiple sclerosis, and some patients had no subtype annotation. Patient repertoires were compared against about a dozen previously published healthy control repertoires from donors aged about 6 to 28 years. A subset of samples was prepared in parallel using single-end sample barcoding, then pooled and co-amplified after Illumina adapter ligation.

Reading the germline V gene gives CDR1 SGHVS and CDR2 FQNEAQ. After removal of 1 base from V and 1 base from J, the junction retains 20 bases not matched to a gene. The CDR3 starts with the cysteine, ends with the phenylalanine, and has 21 residues. Solely the CDR3 DNA is kept, with 63 bases framed from the first base. A note on this clonotype: Its antigen specificity is not known. No quality values exist for individual bases; no much larger clone is one base distant.

What the authors observed across the whole study: Direct clustering with F measure showed strong co-clustering of samples prepared in the same batch, prompting a batch-effect correction. The multiple sclerosis patient group was slightly younger than the control group. Roughly 5 TRBV segments, including TRBV5-6, TRBV5-1 and TRBV20-1, were significantly more frequent in patients than controls. Compared with controls, multiple sclerosis patients had significantly lower normalized Chao1 diversity, a finding suggesting substantial peripheral T-cell clonal expansion.

TCR beta repertoires were profiled from peripheral blood of approximately 13 young patients with multiple sclerosis to demonstrate the VDJtools post-analysis software. The patients with multiple sclerosis were children and adolescents between roughly 6 and 15 years of age. Preparation of the library involved PCR. The sample was run on an Illumina HiSeq 2500. Unique molecular identifiers were incorporated into TCR beta cDNA libraries to reduce PCR and sequencing biases. Approximately 500,000 cDNA molecules were obtained per 1 to 10 million input T cells, so each molecule approximated one T cell. The patient libraries were prepared and sequenced using the same protocol as the earlier healthy control dataset. Samples belonging to the same batch were prepared together, multiplexed and sequenced on a shared HiSeq lane. For the original study's pipeline: MIGEC was used to process the raw barcoded reads, and molecular identifier groups with only a single read were discarded before consensus assembly and CDR3 extraction. VDJtools was used for post-analysis of the clonotype tables, and diversity was normalized by down-sampling every dataset to the size of the smallest sample. To correct batch-related cross-sample contamination, repertoire overlap clustering matched CDR3 amino acid sequences but not nucleotide sequences. TCRdb took the public reads, trimmed them with fastp at Q25, ran MiXCR for clone calling and kept in-frame beta chains. Every entry covers one CDR3 protein and lists the most common genes and DNA from its rows. The V and J calls, along with clone size, are taken from TCRdb and not from the paper's own processing. The sample has fewer than 600,000 distinct CDR3 sequences on record, around 40% of them singletons. The ten largest clones represent about 12% of the sample.

The TCR sequence derives from a girl aged 5-17 years with multiple sclerosis. The chain links TRBV7-8 with TRBJ2-7, and TRBD2 aligns with 9 junction nucleotides. Input material: blood. The sequence in DNA is TGTGCCAGCAGCTTAGAACCAGACGGGACTTCCCTAGCGGGACAGTCCTACGAGCAGTACTTC. Its protein is CASSLEPDGTSLAGQSYEQYF.